The 9 T cell receptor beta chains below all came from one sample that was sequenced in a study of glioma-infiltrating T cells. TCR alpha and beta CDR3 regions were amplified from RNA using iRepertoire nested multiplex PCR. One entry per CDR3 protein, called by TCRdb with MiXCR from the multiplex PCR reads. The sample contains about 180,000 distinct CDR3 sequences, roughly 45% of which appear only once. Material: glioma tissue, nonneoplastic brain tissue, or PBMCs (not recorded which). The receptor source for this set is a human donor with low-grade glioma or glioblastoma, undergoing nonglioma brain surgery, or in good health (not recorded which).

This clonotype was seen ten or more times. J is TRBJ2-3 and V is TRBV28; D remains ambiguous. Germline V gene lookup returns CDR1 MDHEN and CDR2 SYDVKM. V was cut by 4 bases and J by 1 base, with 15 bases left in between. The CDR3 spans 16 residues. CDR3 protein: CASSSPPLTGTDTQYF. CDR3 in DNA: TGTGCCAGCAGTTCCCCGCCTCTCACTGGCACAGATACGCAGTATTTT. Full variable domain (remainder filled in from reference TRBV28 and TRBJ2-3): DVKVTQSSRYLVKRTGEKVFLECVQDMDHENMFWYRQDPGLGLRLIYFSYDVKMKEKGDIPEGYSVSREKKERFSLILESASTNQTSMYLCASSSPPLTGTDTQYFGPGTRLTVL.

This chain connects TRBV29-1 to TRBJ2-3; TRBD2 matches 8 bases. V lost 3 bases, J lost 5 bases, and 4 bases stayed unmatched. CDR3 size: 13 residues. Germline V lookup: CDR1 SQVTM, CDR2 ANQGSEA. The DNA of the CDR3 is TGCAGCGTTGACGGGAGGGCCTTAGATACGCAGTATTTT. Translation: CSVDGRALDTQYF.

The chain employs TRBV3-1 and TRBJ2-5, with 7 bases lining up with TRBD1. CDR1 is LGHDT and CDR2 is YNNKEL in the germline V gene (reference sequence). V trimming: 0 bases; J trimming: 2 bases; junction bases outside the gene matches: 3. The CDR3 runs 15 residues. The CDR3 sequence is CASSQDRTGQETQYF. Here the CDR3 DNA reads TGTGCCAGCAGCCAAGATAGGACAGGTCAAGAGACCCAGTACTTC.

This clonotype was recorded at least ten times. The rearrangement joins TRBV14 to TRBJ1-1, with D hard to call. This CDR3 region has 15 residues. Trimming took off 0 bases at V and 3 bases at J, with 11 bases between the two ends. Germline values: CDR1 SGHDN, CDR2 FVKESK. This CDR3 is CASSQDHPAYTEAFF. As DNA, the CDR3 is TGTGCCAGCAGCCAAGATCACCCAGCCTACACTGAAGCTTTCTTT.

This clonotype was detected only a few times. The V call is TRBV30, the J call TRBJ1-5; the match to TRBD1 covers 8 bases. V trimming: 5 bases; J trimming: 7 bases; junction bases outside the gene matches: 7. The CDR3 covers 13 residues. CDR1 GTSNPN and CDR2 SVGIG come from the germline V gene (reference sequence). The CDR3 protein is CAWAGGGEQPQHF. The CDR3 bases are TGTGCCTGGGCAGGGGGCGGCGAACAGCCCCAGCATTTT.

This clonotype appeared many times. The V gene is TRBV28, the J gene TRBJ2-1; D is perhaps TRBD1 or TRBD2 (5 bases each). Trimming pared 9 bases from V and 0 bases from J, leaving 15 bases between. The germline gives CDR1 MDHEN, CDR2 SYDVKM. CDR3 length: 15 residues. For the CDR3, the DNA is TGTGCCAGTTCCCGGGACCCTAGCTCCTACAATGAGCAGTTCTTC. The encoded protein is CASSRDPSSYNEQFF.

Concerning this clonotype itself: A junction boundary mismatches the germline segment, possibly from a read error. CDR3 residues: CSSSLLTDTQYF. CDR3 nucleotides: TGTTCCAGCAGTTTATTGACAGATACGCAGTATTTT. The chain employs TRBV12-3 or TRBV12-4 and TRBJ2-3; the D is unclear. This CDR3 region has 12 residues.

The chain joins TRBV18 to TRBJ1-5; no clear D gene. The CDR3 covers 12 residues. Trimming shortened V by 4 bases and J by 4 bases, and 5 bases separated the two germline ends. Germline assignment: CDR1 KGHSH and CDR2 LQKENI. CDR3 sequence: CASSRRNQPQHF. CDR3 in DNA: TGTGCCAGCTCACGTAGAAATCAGCCCCAGCATTTT.

This clonotype was found many times. This chain connects TRBV20-1 to TRBJ2-1; TRBD1 agrees at 9 bases. This CDR3 contains 15 residues. Trimming removed 6 bases from V and 6 bases from J; junction bases left unmatched: 12. Per germline, CDR1 DFQATT and CDR2 SNEGSKA (reference sequence). CDR3 amino acids: CSAPVLGQGGNEQFF. The CDR3 DNA reads TGCAGTGCCCCTGTGCTGGGACAGGGTGGCAATGAGCAGTTCTTC.